Below, 9 T cell receptor beta chains from the same sample are listed, as sequenced in a study of T cell changes during pregnancy in multiple sclerosis. Assay used: immunoSEQ multiplex PCR; TCRdb lists only in-frame clones, some missing. The table records over 50,000 clones, approximately 90% of them present only once. The sample consisted of peripheral blood, taken in the first trimester of pregnancy. The receptors stem from a female donor in good health, enrolled as a control in a pregnancy study.

This chain uses TRBV19 with TRBJ2-3; TRBD2 matches 8 bases. The length of the CDR3 is 15 residues. CDR1 LNHDA and CDR2 SQIVND come from the germline V gene (reference sequence). The J segment lost 1 base and the V segment lost 4 bases, leaving 4 bases of the junction unmatched. CDR3 bases: TGTGCCAGTAGTAAGAGCGGGGGCCGCACAGATACGCAGTATTTT. Translation gives CASSKSGGRTDTQYF.

The genes are TRBV7-3 and TRBJ1-2; 10 nucleotides match TRBD1. V was pared by 5 bases and J by 7 bases, with 10 bases of the junction left unmatched. Germline CDR1 is SGHTA and CDR2 is FQGTGA. This CDR3 spans 15 amino acids. The CDR3 loop is CASSPGQGVSLGYTF. The CDR3 nucleotides read TGTGCCAGCAGCCCCGGACAGGGGGTTTCCCTTGGCTACACCTTC.

The chain recombines TRBV10-3 with TRBJ2-3; D gene unclear. CDR1 and CDR2 (germline): ENHRY, SYGVKD. The CDR3 is made up of 14 amino acids. The V end lost 0 bases, the J end lost 0 bases, and 4 bases lay between the germline ends. For the CDR3, the DNA is TGTGCCATCAGTGAGTCTGTAAGCACAGATACGCAGTATTTT. Its translation: CAISESVSTDTQYF.

The rearrangement links TRBV11-3 to TRBJ1-1; D unclear. V was clipped by 6 bases and J by 3 bases, with 8 bases between them. Germline V gives CDR1 SGHNT, CDR2 YENEEA. CDR3 length: 12 residues. The CDR3 reads CASSSGYTEAFF. CDR3 bases: TGTGCCAGCAGTTCAGGCTACACTGAAGCTTTCTTT.

The chain recombines TRBV19 with TRBJ2-1; D unresolved. The V end lost 5 bases, the J end lost 0 bases, and 11 bases lay between the germline ends. Germline assignment: CDR1 LNHDA and CDR2 SQIVND (reference sequence). There are 15 residues in the CDR3. This chain's CDR3 is CASSRQVTSYNEQFF. CDR3 sequence (DNA): TGTGCCAGTAGTCGGCAGGTAACCTCCTACAATGAGCAGTTCTTC.

V is TRBV6-5 and J is TRBJ1-1; TRBD1 matches 8 bases. V shed 6 bases, J shed 5 bases, and the junction held 8 bases outside the gene matches. The CDR3 is 14 residues long. In germline, CDR1 is MNHEY, CDR2 SVGAGI. DNA for the CDR3: TGTGCCAGCAGCCGGACAGGGCTTGGTACTGAAGCTTTCTTT. Protein product: CASSRTGLGTEAFF.

This clone was counted a single time. V usage is TRBV7-2 and J usage is TRBJ1-1, with D possibly matching TRBD1 (5 bases). This CDR3 contains 15 residues. V was cut by 5 bases and J by 3 bases, with 16 bases left in between. CDR1 is SGHTA and CDR2 is FQGNSA in the germline V gene. The CDR3 loop reads CASSPPTGMDTEAFF. The CDR3 DNA reads as TGTGCCAGCAGCCCGCCCACAGGAATGGACACTGAAGCTTTCTTT.

CDR3 sequence: CASRMTGHNQPQHF. Written as DNA, the CDR3 is TGTGCCAGCAGGATGACAGGTCACAATCAGCCCCAGCATTTT. The genes are TRBV2 and TRBJ1-5, with a possible D match to TRBD1 (6 bases). CDR1 SNHLY and CDR2 FYNNEI come from the germline V gene. Trimming left V 6 bases short and J 3 bases short, with 12 bases between. This CDR3 spans 14 amino acids.

The J gene is TRBJ1-3, the V gene TRBV7-2; tentative D call: TRBD1 (6 bases). The ends were cut back, 5 bases at V and 2 bases at J, with 13 bases in the middle. Germline CDR1 SGHTA, CDR2 FQGNSA. This CDR3 has 15 residues. The CDR3 loop is CASSPDSYTGNTIYF. The CDR3 nucleotides read TGTGCCAGCAGCCCGGACAGTTATACTGGAAACACCATATATTTT.